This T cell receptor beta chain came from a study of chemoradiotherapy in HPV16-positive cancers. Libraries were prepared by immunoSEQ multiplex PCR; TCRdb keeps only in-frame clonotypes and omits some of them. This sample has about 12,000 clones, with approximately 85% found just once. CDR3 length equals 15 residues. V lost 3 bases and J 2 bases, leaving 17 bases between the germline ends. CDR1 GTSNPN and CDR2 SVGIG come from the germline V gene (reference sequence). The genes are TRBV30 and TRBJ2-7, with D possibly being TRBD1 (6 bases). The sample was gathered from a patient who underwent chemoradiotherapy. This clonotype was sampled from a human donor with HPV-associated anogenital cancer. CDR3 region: CAWRDGTFVTYEQYF. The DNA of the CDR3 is TGTGCCTGGAGAGACGGGACATTCGTAACCTACGAGCAGTACTTC.